Shown below are 19 T cell receptor beta chains from a single sample sequenced in a study of T-cell memory formation after mild COVID-19. TCRdb redid the calling of the 5' RACE reads with MiXCR, one entry per CDR3 protein. The sample carries roughly 580,000 distinct CDR3 sequences, about 20% recorded once. Input material: PBMCs or a T cell subset sorted from them (not recorded which). The receptors stem from an adult woman who had mild COVID-19 (a few samples of this study predate the infection). Cell type and time point are not known.

This rearrangement joins TRBV24-1 to TRBJ2-3, with TRBD2 matching 9 bases. This CDR3 spans 17 amino acids. Germline loops: CDR1 KGHDR, CDR2 SFDVKD. With V trimmed by 3 bases and J by 2 bases, 8 bases remained unmatched. Here the CDR3 reads CATSDPTSGRYTDTQYF. The CDR3 nucleotides are TGTGCCACCAGTGATCCTACTAGCGGGCGCTACACAGATACGCAGTATTTT.

The chain recombines TRBV5-6 with TRBJ1-5; D unclear. The length of the CDR3 is 15 residues. The germline CDR1 and CDR2 sequences are SGHDT and YYEEEE. The germline V and J ends were trimmed by 3 bases and 2 bases, with 12 bases remaining between them. CDR3 sequence (DNA): TGTGCCAGCAGCTCCCGTTTATTGGGCAATCAGCCCCAGCATTTT. This encodes CASSSRLLGNQPQHF. The variable domain in full, completed from reference TRBV5-6 and TRBJ1-5, reads DAGVTQSPTHLIKTRGQQVTLRCSPKSGHDTVSWYQQALGQGPQFIFQYYEEEERQRGNFPDRFSGHQFPNYSSELNVNALLLGDSALYLCASSSRLLGNQPQHFGDGTRLSIL.

This clonotype was recorded a few times. CDR3 coding DNA: TGCGCCAGCAGCCCCGGACAATCGAACACTGAAGCTTTCTTT. Translating it yields CASSPGQSNTEAFF. The chain employs TRBV5-1 and TRBJ1-1, with D possibly being TRBD1 (5 bases). V was trimmed by 4 bases and J by 1 base, leaving 11 bases between them. The CDR3 has 14 amino acids. Germline values: CDR1 SGHRS, CDR2 YFSETQ.

The chain recombines TRBV9 with TRBJ2-2; no reliable D call. The CDR3 length is 12 residues. Germline V CDR1 and CDR2: SGDLS, YYNGEE. With 7 bases removed from V and 7 bases from J, the gap between germline ends came to 11 bases. The CDR3 region is CASSLSGGELFF. The CDR3 nucleotides read TGTGCCAGCTCTCTAAGTGGCGGGGAGCTGTTTTTT.

This clonotype occurred a few times. CDR3 nucleotide sequence: TGTGCCAGCAGCTACCACAATCAGCCCCAGCATTTT. Translated: CASSYHNQPQHF. This sequence joins TRBV6-2 or TRBV6-3 and TRBJ1-5; D not resolved. The CDR3 extends over 12 amino acids. Germline CDR1 MNHEY, CDR2 SVGEGT. With 6 bases removed from V and 3 bases from J, the gap between germline ends came to 6 bases.

This clonotype was recorded a few times. This chain joins TRBV7-2 and TRBJ2-3, with TRBD2 matching over 15 bases. The ends lost 5 bases at V and 2 bases at J; junction bases unmatched: 2. Germline CDR1 SGHTA, CDR2 FQGNSA. This CDR3 spans 16 amino acids. The chain's CDR3 is CASSRTSGGATDTQYF. The CDR3 DNA sequence: TGTGCCAGCAGCCGGACTAGCGGGGGGGCCACAGATACGCAGTATTTT.

This clonotype was found many times. The rearrangement links TRBV7-2 to TRBJ1-1, with D perhaps TRBD1 (6 bases). V was pared by 5 bases and J by 2 bases, with 12 bases between. This CDR3 is built from 14 residues. Germline assignment: CDR1 SGHTA and CDR2 FQGNSA. The CDR3 spells CASSLTTGNTEAFF. The CDR3 region has the DNA TGTGCCAGCAGCCTAACGACAGGAAACACTGAAGCTTTCTTT.

This sequence joins TRBV5-1 and TRBJ1-5; maybe TRBD1 (6 bases). The CDR3 sequence is 13 residues long. Germline CDR1 is SGHRS and CDR2 is YFSETQ. V lost 8 bases to trimming and J lost 3 bases, with 12 bases between them. CDR3 sequence: CARERTVNQPQHF. DNA for the CDR3: TGCGCCAGAGAAAGGACAGTCAATCAGCCCCAGCATTTT.

In its sample, this clonotype was seen a few times. The V call is TRBV7-9, the J call TRBJ2-1; D tentatively reads TRBD1 or TRBD2 (5 bases each). V was cut by 2 bases and J by 4 bases, with 15 bases left in between. Germline V gives CDR1 SEHNR, CDR2 FQNEAQ (reference sequence). This CDR3 has 16 residues. The CDR3 loop reads CASSLTFGAIYNEQFF. The CDR3 nucleotides read TGTGCCAGCAGCTTAACTTTCGGGGCGATATACAATGAGCAGTTCTTC.

This clonotype was counted between two and nine times. The gene calls are TRBV14 and TRBJ2-5, with D perhaps matching TRBD2 (7 bases). V lost 0 bases and J lost 0, with 17 bases in between. This CDR3 has 18 residues. CDR1 and CDR2 from the germline V gene are SGHDN and FVKESK. In DNA form, the CDR3 reads TGTGCCAGCAGCCAAGATGAACAGGGACTACCGTACCAAGAGACCCAGTACTTC. Translation gives CASSQDEQGLPYQETQYF.

Many counts were recorded for this clonotype. Germline and junction disagree at one end, which may indicate a read error. The chain has TRBV7-3 and TRBJ1-2; TRBD1 aligns across 9 bases. The V gene's germline CDR1 is SGHTA and CDR2 FQGTGA. The CDR3 consists of 14 residues. CDR3 sequence: CASSLTGGDDGYTF. The CDR3, as DNA: TGTGCCAGCAGCCTAACAGGGGGCGACGATGGCTACACCTTC.

The CDR3 coding sequence is TGTGCCAGTAGTATGGCGGCCGGGGAGCTGTTTTTT. Translated: CASSMAAGELFF. The gene calls are TRBV19 and TRBJ2-2; D ambiguous. CDR1 is LNHDA and CDR2 is SQIVND in the germline V gene (reference sequence). The CDR3 is 12 residues long. Trimming pared 3 bases from V and 6 bases from J, leaving 5 bases between.

The rearrangement joins TRBV14 to TRBJ1-2, with TRBD1 matching 9 bases. Trimming at V came to 3 bases and at J to 5 bases, leaving 19 bases not matched to a gene. The CDR3 is 19 amino acids. In germline, CDR1 is SGHDN, CDR2 FVKESK. The CDR3 is CASSHWTGTGSPRDYGYTF. The CDR3 region has the DNA TGTGCCAGCAGCCATTGGACCGGGACAGGGAGCCCGCGGGATTATGGCTACACCTTC.

This chain links TRBV4-2 with TRBJ2-5; 10 nucleotides line up with TRBD1. The germline V gene has CDR1 LGHNA and CDR2 YNFKEQ. V shed 1 base, J shed 0 bases, and the junction held 8 bases outside the gene matches. The CDR3 runs to 18 residues. CDR3 DNA sequence: TGTGCCAGCAGCCAAGTCTGGGCGGGACAGGGGAACCAAGAGACCCAGTACTTC. Protein: CASSQVWAGQGNQETQYF.

The table lists this clonotype with a few counts. This chain links TRBV7-2 with TRBJ2-3, with 12 bases lining up with TRBD2. J gave up 4 bases and V 7 bases, and 9 bases lay outside the gene matches. Per germline, CDR1 SGHTA and CDR2 FQGNSA. The CDR3 spans 16 residues. CDR3 amino acids: CASTLMASGGADTQYF. DNA of the CDR3: TGTGCCAGCACGTTAATGGCTAGCGGGGGGGCAGATACGCAGTATTTT.

The chain has TRBV5-1 and TRBJ1-1; TRBD1 matches at 7 bases. The CDR3 consists of 14 residues. With 1 base clipped from V and 5 bases from J, the junction kept 5 bases outside the gene matches. The germline gives CDR1 SGHRS, CDR2 YFSETQ. For the CDR3, the DNA is TGCGCCAGCAGCTTGACACAGGGGAGGACTGAAGCTTTCTTT. It translates to CASSLTQGRTEAFF.

This clonotype has a handful of counts. The chain combines TRBV5-1 with TRBJ2-1; D is possibly TRBD2 (6 bases). The CDR3 spans 14 residues. Germline lookup yields CDR1 SGHRS and CDR2 YFSETQ. V was pared by 5 bases and J by 1 base, with 10 bases between. The CDR3 region is CASSVAESYNEQFF. The CDR3 bases are TGCGCCAGCAGTGTAGCGGAGTCCTACAATGAGCAGTTCTTC.

This clonotype was seen a single time. The chain carries TRBV19 and TRBJ1-5; weak D call: TRBD1 (5 bases). CDR1 is LNHDA, CDR2 SQIVND, per germline (reference sequence). Deletions cut 7 bases from V and 0 bases from J, with 16 bases between. The CDR3 covers 16 residues. Here the CDR3 reads CASNRATGLSNQPQHF. As DNA, the CDR3 is TGTGCCAGTAATCGGGCTACAGGACTTAGCAATCAGCCCCAGCATTTT.

This clonotype was seen a handful of times. The chain employs TRBV7-9 and TRBJ2-5; D may be TRBD2 (5 bases). The CDR3 runs to 14 residues. The V end was cut by 7 bases, the J end by 4 bases, with 16 bases between. CDR1 and CDR2 (germline): SEHNR, FQNEAQ (reference sequence). CDR3 nucleotides: TGTGCCAGCATCCTCCCAGAGGGCCGAGAGACCCAGTACTTC. This gives the protein CASILPEGRETQYF.